The 8 T cell receptor beta chains below all came from one sample that was sequenced in a study of T cells in Graves' hyperthyroidism and ophthalmopathy. RNA transcripts yielded amplified TCR beta CDR3 regions. HTBI primers were used for first-round RT-PCR of the TCR CDR3. Via MiXCR, TCRdb re-called the multiplex PCR reads, giving one row per CDR3 protein. The sample carries around 280,000 distinct CDR3 sequences, roughly 15% recorded once. Sequenced material: blood. The origin of the receptors is a woman aged 40 to 50 with Graves' hyperthyroidism.

This clonotype was seen many times. This chain uses TRBV28 with TRBJ1-4; D may be TRBD1 (6 bases). The CDR3 runs to 13 residues. Germline values: CDR1 MDHEN, CDR2 SYDVKM. V was clipped by 6 bases and J by 8 bases, with 13 bases between them. DNA for the CDR3: TGTGCCAGCAGCCTCGGACAGCGCGAAAAACTGTTTTTT. Its protein is CASSLGQREKLFF.

This clonotype showed up just a few times. V is TRBV19 and J is TRBJ1-1; TRBD1 matches 7 bases. The ends lost 7 bases at V and 0 bases at J; junction bases unmatched: 5. Germline V gene sequence: CDR1 LNHDA, CDR2 SQIVND (reference sequence). The CDR3 is 14 amino acids. The CDR3 sequence: CASTVGGLNTEAFF. The CDR3 DNA reads TGTGCCAGTACGGTAGGGGGCTTGAACACTGAAGCTTTCTTT. Full variable domain (outside the CDR3, taken from reference TRBV19 and TRBJ1-1): DGGITQSPKYLFRKEGQNVTLSCEQNLNHDAMYWYRQDPGQGLRLIYYSQIVNDFQKGDIAEGYSVSREKKESFPLTVTSAQKNPTAFYLCASTVGGLNTEAFFGQGTRLTVV.

The chain links TRBV14 to TRBJ1-4; tentative D call: TRBD1 (5 bases). Looked up from germline, CDR1 is SGHDN and CDR2 is FVKESK. V lost 4 bases to trimming and J lost 2 bases, with 14 bases between them. The CDR3 extends over 16 amino acids. Here the CDR3 reads CASSPFGGATNEKLFF. CDR3 DNA: TGTGCCAGCAGCCCCTTCGGAGGGGCGACTAATGAAAAACTGTTTTTT. Looking up the rest from reference TRBV14 and TRBJ1-4 gives the full variable domain: EAGVTQFPSHSVIEKGQTVTLRCDPISGHDNLYWYRRVMGKEIKFLLHFVKESKQDESGMPNNRFLAERTGGTYSTLKVQPAELEDSGVYFCASSPFGGATNEKLFFGSGTQLSVL.

This rearrangement joins TRBV6-1 to TRBJ2-1; D remains unclear. Germline lookup yields CDR1 MNHNS and CDR2 SASEGT. CDR3 length: 15 residues. V dropped 5 bases and J dropped 2 bases, with 13 bases sitting between them. CDR3 protein: CASSRRSGPYNEQFF. The CDR3 DNA reads TGTGCCAGCAGTCGGCGTTCGGGCCCCTACAATGAGCAGTTCTTC.

This clonotype was counted only a few times. The rearrangement joins TRBV3-1 to TRBJ2-7; D is possibly TRBD2 (6 bases). This CDR3 contains 15 residues. The V and J ends lost 4 bases and 0 bases respectively, with 13 bases between them. Germline-derived CDR1 and CDR2 are LGHDT and YNNKEL (reference sequence). The CDR3 sequence is CASSPAAGSSYEQYF. The CDR3 region has the DNA TGTGCCAGCAGCCCTGCGGCGGGAAGCTCCTACGAGCAGTACTTC.

The rearrangement uses TRBV4-1 and TRBJ2-7; TRBD2 agrees at 11 bases. Trimming took 2 bases from V and 6 from J; bases not matched to a gene: 6. The germline CDR1 and CDR2 sequences are MGHRA and YSYEKL. The CDR3 totals 15 residues. CDR3 amino acids: CASSQPSGRRGEQYF. The CDR3 DNA reads as TGCGCCAGCAGCCAACCTAGCGGGAGGCGGGGCGAGCAGTACTTC.

This clonotype was seen more than once but under ten times. V gene TRBV19 combines with J gene TRBJ2-3, with 12 bases identical to TRBD2. The germline CDR1 and CDR2 sequences are LNHDA and SQIVND (reference sequence). V was pared by 6 bases and J by 4 bases, with 2 bases of the junction left unmatched. The CDR3 extends over 14 amino acids. In DNA form, the CDR3 reads TGTGCCAGTAGGACTAGCGGGAGTGCAGATACGCAGTATTTT. Its protein product is CASRTSGSADTQYF.

The chain recombines TRBV29-1 with TRBJ2-5, with TRBD2 identical over 10 bases. The CDR3 loop spans 15 amino acids. The V segment lost 0 bases and the J segment 5 bases; nucleotides outside the gene matches: 6. Germline CDR1 is SQVTM and CDR2 is ANQGSEA. Written as DNA, the CDR3 is TGCAGCGTTGAAGACCCGGGACTAGCGCGTGAGACCCAGTACTTC. It translates to CSVEDPGLARETQYF.